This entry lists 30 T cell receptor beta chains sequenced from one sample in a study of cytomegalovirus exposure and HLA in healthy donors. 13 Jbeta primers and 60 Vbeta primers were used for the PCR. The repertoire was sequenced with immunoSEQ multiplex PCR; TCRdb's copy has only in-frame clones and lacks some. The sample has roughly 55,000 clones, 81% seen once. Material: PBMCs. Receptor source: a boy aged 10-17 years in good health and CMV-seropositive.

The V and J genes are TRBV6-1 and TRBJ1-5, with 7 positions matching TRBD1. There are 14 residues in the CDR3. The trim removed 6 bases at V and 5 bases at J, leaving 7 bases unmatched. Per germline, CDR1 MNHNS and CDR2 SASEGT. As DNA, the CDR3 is TGTGCCAGCAGCACGAGACAGGGAGATCAGCCCCAGCATTTT. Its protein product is CASSTRQGDQPQHF.

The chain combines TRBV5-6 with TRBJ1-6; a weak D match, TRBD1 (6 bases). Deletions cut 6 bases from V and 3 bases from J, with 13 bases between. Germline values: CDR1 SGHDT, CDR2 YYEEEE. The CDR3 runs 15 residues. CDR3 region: CASIVRGNYNSPLHF. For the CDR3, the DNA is TGTGCCAGCATCGTCAGGGGTAACTATAATTCACCCCTCCACTTT.

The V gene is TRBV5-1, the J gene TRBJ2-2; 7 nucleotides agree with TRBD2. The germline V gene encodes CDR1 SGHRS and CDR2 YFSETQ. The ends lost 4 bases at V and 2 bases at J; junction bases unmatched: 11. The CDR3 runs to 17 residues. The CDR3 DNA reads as TGCGCCAGCAGCCCGTATTCCGGGACTATTAACACCGGGGAGCTGTTTTTT. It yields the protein CASSPYSGTINTGELFF.

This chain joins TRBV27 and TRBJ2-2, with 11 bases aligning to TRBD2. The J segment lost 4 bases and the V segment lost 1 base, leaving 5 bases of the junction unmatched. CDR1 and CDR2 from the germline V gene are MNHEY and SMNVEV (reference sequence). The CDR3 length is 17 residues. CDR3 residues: CASSLWGTSGPTGELFF. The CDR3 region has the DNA TGTGCCAGCAGTTTATGGGGGACTAGCGGACCCACCGGGGAGCTGTTTTTT.

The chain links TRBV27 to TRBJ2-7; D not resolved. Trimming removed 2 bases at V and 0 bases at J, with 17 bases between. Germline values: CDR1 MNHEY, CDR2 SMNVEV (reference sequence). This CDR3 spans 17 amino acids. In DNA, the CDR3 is TGTGCCAGCAGTTTAATCGGCACGCGCGGAAGCTCCTACGAGCAGTACTTC. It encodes CASSLIGTRGSSYEQYF.

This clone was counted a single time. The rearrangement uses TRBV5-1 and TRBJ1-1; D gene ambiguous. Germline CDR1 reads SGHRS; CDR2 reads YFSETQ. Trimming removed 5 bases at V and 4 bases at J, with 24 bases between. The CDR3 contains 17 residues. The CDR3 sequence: CASRNTTRPVVSTEAFF. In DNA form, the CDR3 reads TGCGCCAGCAGAAACACGACTCGCCCGGTTGTCAGCACTGAAGCTTTCTTT. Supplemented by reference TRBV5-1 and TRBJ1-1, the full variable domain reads KAGVTQTPRYLIKTRGQQVTLSCSPISGHRSVSWYQQTPGQGLQFLFEYFSETQRNKGNFPGRFSGRQFSNSRSEMNVSTLELGDSALYLCASRNTTRPVVSTEAFFGQGTRLTVV.

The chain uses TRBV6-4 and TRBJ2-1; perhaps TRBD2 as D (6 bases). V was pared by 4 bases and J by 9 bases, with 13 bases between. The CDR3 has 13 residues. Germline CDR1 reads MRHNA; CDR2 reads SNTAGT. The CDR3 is CASSASVKGEQFF. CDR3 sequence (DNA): TGTGCCAGCAGTGCTAGCGTTAAGGGTGAGCAGTTCTTC.

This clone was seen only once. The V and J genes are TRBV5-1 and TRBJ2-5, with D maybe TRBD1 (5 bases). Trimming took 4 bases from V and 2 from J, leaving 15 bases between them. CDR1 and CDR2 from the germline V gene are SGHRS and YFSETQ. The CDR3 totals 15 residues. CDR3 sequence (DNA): TGCGCCAGCAGCGCGGAAAGGGGATTACAAGAGACCCAGTACTTC. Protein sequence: CASSAERGLQETQYF.

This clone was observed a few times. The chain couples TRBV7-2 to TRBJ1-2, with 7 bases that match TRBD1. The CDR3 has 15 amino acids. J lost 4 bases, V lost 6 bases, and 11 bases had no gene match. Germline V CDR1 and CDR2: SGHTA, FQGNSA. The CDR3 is CASRYRDRAVYGYTF. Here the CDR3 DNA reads TGTGCCAGCAGGTACCGGGACAGAGCCGTCTATGGCTACACCTTC.

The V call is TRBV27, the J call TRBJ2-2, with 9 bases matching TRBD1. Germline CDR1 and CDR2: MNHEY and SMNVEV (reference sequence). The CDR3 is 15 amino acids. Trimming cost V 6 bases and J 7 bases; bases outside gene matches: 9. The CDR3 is CASRPGTGPHGELFF. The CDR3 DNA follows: TGTGCCAGCAGACCCGGGACAGGGCCCCACGGGGAGCTGTTTTTT.

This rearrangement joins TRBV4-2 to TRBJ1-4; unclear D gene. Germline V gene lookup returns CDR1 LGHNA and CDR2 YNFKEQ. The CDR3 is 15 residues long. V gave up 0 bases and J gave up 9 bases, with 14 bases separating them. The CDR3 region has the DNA TGTGCCAGCAGCCAAGAGGTCCGGCGGGTCCAAAAACTGTTTTTT. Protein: CASSQEVRRVQKLFF.

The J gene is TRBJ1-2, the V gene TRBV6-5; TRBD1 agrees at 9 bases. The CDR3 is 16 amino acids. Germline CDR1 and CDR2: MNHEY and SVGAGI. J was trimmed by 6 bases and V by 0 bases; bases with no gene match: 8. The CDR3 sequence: CASSYSIEGTGHGYTF. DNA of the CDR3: TGTGCCAGCAGTTACTCGATCGAGGGGACAGGGCATGGCTACACCTTC.

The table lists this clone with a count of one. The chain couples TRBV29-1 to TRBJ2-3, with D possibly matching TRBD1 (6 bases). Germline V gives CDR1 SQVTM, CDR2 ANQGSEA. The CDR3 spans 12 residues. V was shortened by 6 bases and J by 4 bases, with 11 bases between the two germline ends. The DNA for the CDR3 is TGCAGCGTCGCCCCAGGGGCAGATACGCAGTATTTT. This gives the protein CSVAPGADTQYF.

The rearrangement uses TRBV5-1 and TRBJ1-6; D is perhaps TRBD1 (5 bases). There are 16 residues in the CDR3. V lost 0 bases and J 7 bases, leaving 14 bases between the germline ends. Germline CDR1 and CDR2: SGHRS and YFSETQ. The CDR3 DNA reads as TGCGCCAGCAGCTTGGCCCCCCACAGGATAAATTCACCCCTCCACTTT. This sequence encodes CASSLAPHRINSPLHF.

This CDR3 reads CASSELFGQGTSDTQYF. DNA for the CDR3: TGTGCCAGCAGTGAATTGTTTGGACAGGGTACCTCAGATACGCAGTATTTT. The rearrangement uses TRBV6-1 and TRBJ2-3, with 8 nucleotides matching TRBD1. This CDR3 is built from 17 residues. CDR1 and CDR2 (germline): MNHNS, SASEGT. V dropped 2 bases and J dropped 4; count of bases not matched to a gene: 11.

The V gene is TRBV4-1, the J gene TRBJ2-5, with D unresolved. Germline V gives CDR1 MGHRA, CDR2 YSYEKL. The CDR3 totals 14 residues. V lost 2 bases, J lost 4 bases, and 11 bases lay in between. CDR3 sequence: CASSQNTAAETQYF. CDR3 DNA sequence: TGCGCCAGCAGCCAAAATACGGCGGCAGAGACCCAGTACTTC.

CDR3 in amino acids: CASSLDLGRSGNTIYF. The CDR3 DNA is TGTGCCAGCAGCTTAGACCTCGGTCGCTCTGGAAACACCATATATTTT. V gene TRBV7-2 combines with J gene TRBJ1-3, with D unresolved. This CDR3 contains 16 residues. Germline assignment: CDR1 SGHTA and CDR2 FQGNSA. The V end lost 1 base, the J end lost 0 bases, and 10 bases lay between the germline ends.

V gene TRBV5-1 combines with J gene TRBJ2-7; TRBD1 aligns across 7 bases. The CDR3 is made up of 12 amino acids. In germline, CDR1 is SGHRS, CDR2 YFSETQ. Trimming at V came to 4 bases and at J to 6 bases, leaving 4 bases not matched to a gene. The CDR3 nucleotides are TGCGCCAGCAGCCTTGGGACAGCCGAGCAGTACTTC. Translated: CASSLGTAEQYF.

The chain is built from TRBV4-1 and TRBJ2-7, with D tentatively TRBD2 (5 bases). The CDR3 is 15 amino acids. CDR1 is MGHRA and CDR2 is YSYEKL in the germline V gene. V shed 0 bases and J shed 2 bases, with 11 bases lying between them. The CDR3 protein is CASSQDPWETYEQYF. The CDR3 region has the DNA TGCGCCAGCAGCCAAGATCCGTGGGAGACCTACGAGCAGTACTTC.

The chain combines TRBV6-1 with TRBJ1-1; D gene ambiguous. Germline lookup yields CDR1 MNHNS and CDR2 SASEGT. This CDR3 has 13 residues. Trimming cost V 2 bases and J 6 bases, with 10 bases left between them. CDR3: CASSEFRSAEAFF. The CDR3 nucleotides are TGTGCCAGCAGTGAATTTAGGAGCGCTGAAGCTTTCTTT.

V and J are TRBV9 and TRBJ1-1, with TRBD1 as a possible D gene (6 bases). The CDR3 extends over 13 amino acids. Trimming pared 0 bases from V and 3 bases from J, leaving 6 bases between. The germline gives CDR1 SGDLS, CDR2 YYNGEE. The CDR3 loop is CASSVGGHTEAFF. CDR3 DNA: TGTGCCAGCAGCGTAGGGGGGCACACTGAAGCTTTCTTT.

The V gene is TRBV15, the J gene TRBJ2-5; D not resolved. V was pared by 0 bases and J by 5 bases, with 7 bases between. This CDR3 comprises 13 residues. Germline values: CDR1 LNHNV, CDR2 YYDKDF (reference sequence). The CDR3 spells CATSRDMRETQYF. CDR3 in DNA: TGTGCCACCAGCAGAGACATGAGGGAGACCCAGTACTTC.

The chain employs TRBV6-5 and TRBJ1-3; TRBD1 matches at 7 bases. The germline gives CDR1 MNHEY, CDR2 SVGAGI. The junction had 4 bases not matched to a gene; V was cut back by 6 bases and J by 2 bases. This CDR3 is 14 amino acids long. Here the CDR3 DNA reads TGTGCCAGCAGCTCGACAGGGCCTGGAAACACCATATATTTT. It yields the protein CASSSTGPGNTIYF.

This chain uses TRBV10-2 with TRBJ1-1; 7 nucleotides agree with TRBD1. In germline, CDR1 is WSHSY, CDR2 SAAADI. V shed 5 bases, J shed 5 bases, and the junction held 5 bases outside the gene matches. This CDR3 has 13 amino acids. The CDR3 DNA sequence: TGCGCCAGCAGTACAGGGGAAGTAACTGAAGCTTTCTTT. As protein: CASSTGEVTEAFF.

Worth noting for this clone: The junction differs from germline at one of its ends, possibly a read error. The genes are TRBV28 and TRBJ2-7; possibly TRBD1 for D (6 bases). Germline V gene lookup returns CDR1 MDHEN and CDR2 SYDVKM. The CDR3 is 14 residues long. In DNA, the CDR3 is TGTGCCGGCAGGAGACAGGTTAGCTCCTACGAGCAGTACTTC. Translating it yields CAGRRQVSSYEQYF. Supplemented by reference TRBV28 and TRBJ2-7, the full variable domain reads DVKVTQSSRYLVKRTGEKVFLECVQDMDHENMFWYRQDPGLGLRLIYFSYDVKMKEKGDIPEGYSVSREKKERFSLILESASTNQTSMYLCAGRRQVSSYEQYFGPGTRLTVT.

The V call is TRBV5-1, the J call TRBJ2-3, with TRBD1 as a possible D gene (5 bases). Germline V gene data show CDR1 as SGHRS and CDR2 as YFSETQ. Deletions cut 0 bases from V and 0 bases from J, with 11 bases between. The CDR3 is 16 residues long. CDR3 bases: TGCGCCAGCAGCTTGGTAGGCAGGGCAAGCACAGATACGCAGTATTTT. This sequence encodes CASSLVGRASTDTQYF.

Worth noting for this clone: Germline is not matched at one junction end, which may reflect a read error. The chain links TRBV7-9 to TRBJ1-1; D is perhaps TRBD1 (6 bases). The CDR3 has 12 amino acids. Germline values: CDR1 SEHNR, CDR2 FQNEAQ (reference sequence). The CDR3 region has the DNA TGTTCCAGCAGCTCCACAGGGCCGGGCGCTTTCTTT. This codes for CSSSSTGPGAFF. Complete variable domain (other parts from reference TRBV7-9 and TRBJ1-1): DTGVSQNPRHKITKRGQNVTFRCDPISEHNRLYWYRQTLGQGPEFLTYFQNEAQLEKSRLLSDRFSAERPKGSFSTLEIQRTEQGDSAMYLCSSSSTGPGAFFGQGTRLTVV.

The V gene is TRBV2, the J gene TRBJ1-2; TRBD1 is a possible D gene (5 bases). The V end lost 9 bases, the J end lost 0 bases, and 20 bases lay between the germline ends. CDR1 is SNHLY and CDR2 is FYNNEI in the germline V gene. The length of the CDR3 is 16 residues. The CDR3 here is CARVGYTGSTNYGYTF. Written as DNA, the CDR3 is TGTGCCAGGGTAGGGTACACAGGTTCAACTAACTATGGCTACACCTTC.

The CDR3 bases are TGCGCCAGCAGCCCTCTCGGACTAGCGGGGGGGACCGGGGAGCTGTTTTTT. Protein product: CASSPLGLAGGTGELFF. The chain combines TRBV4-1 with TRBJ2-2; 15 bases fit TRBD2. After removal of 4 bases from V and 5 bases from J, the junction contained 5 bases not matched to a gene. The CDR3 extends over 17 amino acids. The germline V gene encodes CDR1 MGHRA and CDR2 YSYEKL.

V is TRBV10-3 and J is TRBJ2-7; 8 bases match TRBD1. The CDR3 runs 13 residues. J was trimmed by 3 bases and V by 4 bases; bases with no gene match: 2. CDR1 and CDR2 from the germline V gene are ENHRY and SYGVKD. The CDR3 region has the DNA TGTGCCATCAGTGTTGACAGGGGCTACGAGCAGTACTTC. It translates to CAISVDRGYEQYF.